These 3 T cell receptor beta chains were all obtained from the same sample, sequenced in a study of T cells in Graves' hyperthyroidism and ophthalmopathy. What was amplified from RNA transcripts were TCR beta CDR3 regions. TCR CDR3 regions were first amplified by RT-PCR with HTBI primers. MiXCR, applied by TCRdb to the multiplex PCR reads, yields one record per CDR3 protein. Here the sample spans 490,000 or so distinct CDR3 sequences, about 22% being singletons. The sample taken for sequencing was blood. These receptors originate from a woman aged 70-85 years with Graves' ophthalmopathy.

The chain couples TRBV30 to TRBJ1-5; TRBD1 might be the D (5 bases). This CDR3 comprises 13 residues. Trimming took off 3 bases at V and 1 base at J, with 7 bases between the two ends. Germline values: CDR1 GTSNPN, CDR2 SVGIG (reference sequence). The CDR3 is CAWSGASNQPQHF. CDR3 in DNA: TGTGCCTGGAGCGGGGCGAGCAATCAGCCCCAGCATTTT.

This chain connects TRBV6-9 to TRBJ1-1; D call uncertain. The germline V gene encodes CDR1 MNHGY and CDR2 SVAAGI. V was pared by 3 bases and J by 11 bases, with 13 bases between. The CDR3 has 12 amino acids. CDR3 in DNA: TGTGCCAGCAGTTACATTGGGGAATCGGCTTTCTTT. It codes for CASSYIGESAFF.

This clonotype came up many times. The CDR3 here is CASSTRGLVNEQYF. In nucleotides, the CDR3 is TGTGCCAGCAGTACCCGGGGACTAGTCAACGAGCAGTACTTC. This rearrangement joins TRBV28 to TRBJ2-7; 8 nucleotides match TRBD2. Germline V gene data show CDR1 as MDHEN and CDR2 as SYDVKM. This CDR3 has 14 amino acids. The V gene end was trimmed by 5 bases and the J gene end by 5 bases; junction bases not matched to a gene: 8.